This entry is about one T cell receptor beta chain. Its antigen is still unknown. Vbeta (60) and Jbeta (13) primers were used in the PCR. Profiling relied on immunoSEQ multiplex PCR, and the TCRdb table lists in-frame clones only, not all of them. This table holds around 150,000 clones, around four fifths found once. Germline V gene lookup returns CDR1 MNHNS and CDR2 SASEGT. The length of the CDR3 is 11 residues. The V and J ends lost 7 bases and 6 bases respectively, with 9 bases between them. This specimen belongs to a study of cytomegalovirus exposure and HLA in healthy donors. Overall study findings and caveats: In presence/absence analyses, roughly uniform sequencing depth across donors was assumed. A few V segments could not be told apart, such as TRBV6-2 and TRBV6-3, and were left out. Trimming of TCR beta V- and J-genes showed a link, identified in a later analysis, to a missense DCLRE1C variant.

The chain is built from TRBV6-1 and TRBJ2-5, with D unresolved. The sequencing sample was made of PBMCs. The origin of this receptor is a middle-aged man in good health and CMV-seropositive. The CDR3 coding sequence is TGTGCCAGCAACCTAATGAAGACCCAGTACTTC. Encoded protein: CASNLMKTQYF.